This T cell receptor (beta chain) derives from a study of long-term antiretroviral therapy in people with HIV (dated by TCRdb to between 2021 and 2024). For the study in its entirety: Collection of the earliest samples took place about a decade ahead of the 2015 WHO recommendation for immediate ART, at a time when ART was typically delayed until CD4 counts fell. This retrospective serial study examined whether starting ART and sustained HIV suppression were associated with changes in the composition and diversity of the TRB repertoire in peripheral blood. From some 30 adults with confirmed HIV infection, the cohort provided fewer than 200 cryopreserved PBMC samples, gathered serially across a mean of about six years (range 1-12). Among the 30 or so participants with HIV, approximately 10 were female. No cross-contamination during QIAcube processing turned up in test extractions that ran a monoclonal T-cell line alongside 33 polyclonal samples.

The germline V gene (reference sequence) supplies CDR1 LNHDA and CDR2 SQIVND. Ends trimmed: V by 4 bases, J by 0 bases; bases unmatched to a gene: 7. The CDR3, from cysteine to phenylalanine, totals 16 residues. The read is trimmed to its CDR3 DNA, 48 bases read in frame from base 1. Study-wide findings and limitations: Owing to limited PBMC availability, only the TCR beta chain was sequenced, without alpha chain pairing. The repertoire was dominated across all time points by expanded TRB clones identified before ART initiation, although this dominance was seen to fluctuate and to decrease in many PLHIV after ART. Narrower CDR3 length ranges were observed in HIV repertoires than in controls, and an antigen-experienced repertoire with only a slight naive shift after ART was suggested by the network structure. Because cell numbers in pre-ART samples were limited, unsorted PBMC were profiled instead of sorted CD4+ and CD8+ T cells. ART initiation was associated with a significant increase in TRB diversity, but diversity stayed significantly below transplant donor controls even after long-term ART. Inferences about post-ART repertoire changes were limited because no data were available on ART adherence, viral resistance or therapy changes. The samples span the years 2004 to 2017, and the ART regimens used may be less effective than current regimens.

Inclusion was restricted to participants for whom at least one PBMC sample before ART initiation and at least two post-ART samples were available. Every participant with HIV received treatment in the United States of America. Before DNA extraction, cryopreserved samples containing roughly 0.9-11 million PBMC were thawed and washed. At the time of the earliest PBMC sample, participants with HIV were aged between roughly 23 and 60 years. PBMC samples were contributed by each participant from 1-4 timepoints before ART initiation and 2-8 timepoints after ART initiation, with a median of 7 samples. For every participant, serial HIV viral load, CD4+ T-cell count, ART history and demographic data were obtained. Using a Qiagen kit on a QIAcube, genomic DNA was extracted from unsorted PBMC, with samples processed in batches of 12. The immunoSEQ hsTCRB v3.0 assay was used at survey level resolution for TRB variable region sequencing. The targeted TRB sequencing depth was about 40,000-55,000 T-cell genomes per sample. An Illumina MiSeq with a v3 150-cycle kit was used to sequence the pooled TRB libraries. On the study's bioinformatics: Repertoire analysis ran in R within a reproducible Nextflow workflow covering QC, data transformation and analysis. Custom analyses were implemented in LymphoSeq2, an R package for AIRR-Seq data exploration. A handful of samples yielding fewer than 5000 total TRB sequences were excluded, leaving 188 analyzed HIV repertoires. Of the 180 to 200 retained HIV repertoires, 55 to 60 were collected before and around 130 after ART initiation. Each repertoire was downsampled to 5000 TRB nucleotide sequences, and summary statistics were averaged across 100 downsampling iterations. Only TRB sequences with CDR3 regions of at least seven amino acids were retained for analysis. Diversity was measured with a Shannon entropy-derived clonality score and the Gini coefficient. Repertoire networks linked the top 5000 CDR3 amino acid sequences whenever two sequences differed by an edit distance of one. Antigen specificity groups and MHC restriction were predicted for TRB CDR3 amino acid sequences with GLIPH2. Known CMV, EBV, HIV or tissue antigen associations were flagged by matching CDR3 amino acid sequences against VDJdb and McPAS-TCR. Pre-ART, post-ART and control groups were compared with Wilcoxon signed-rank tests and Holm-Bonferroni correction. TCRdb retrieved this table from immuneACCESS and kept in-frame rearrangements only. Not all clones are present; in checked studies, unresolved V genes account for under half, and no reason is known for the remainder. The V and J calls and the clone size are those of that table, but D and trimming were determined from the DNA. The sample records more than 25,000 clones, roughly 80% of which are singletons. 8.5% to 14% of the sample lies in the top ten.

Points on this clone: Its antigen remains unidentified. It has no much larger one-base neighbor in the sample; base qualities were not kept.

This sample comprised unsorted PBMCs, obtained 2.1 years after starting antiretroviral therapy. The V and J segments used are TRBV19 and TRBJ2-3; TRBD2 matches 7 bases in the middle. This receptor was obtained from a man aged 30 to 45 with HIV. In nucleotides, the sequence is TGTGCCAGTAGTACCCCGGGGAGGGCAAGCACAGATACGCAGTATTTT. This yields the protein CASSTPGRASTDTQYF.